These T cell receptor beta chains were read from a single sample in a study of blood T cell repertoires in COVID-19. Clones were read by immunoSEQ multiplex PCR, and TCRdb kept only the in-frame ones, dropping some. The sample includes about 160,000 clones, 80% to 90% of them seen just once. Source material: peripheral blood. The receptors come from a man aged 40-50 years with acute or convalescent COVID-19. CDR3s include the opening cysteine and the closing phenylalanine or tryptophan. The D gene is left open where the match is weak. The listing skips clone size in some rows; elsewhere it reads once, few, many or a size class.

v_call	j_call	clone_size	d_call	cdr3_nt	cdr3_aa
TRBV2	TRBJ2-7	NA	TRBD1	TGTGCCAGCACCCCTACAGGGGCTTGGGAGCAGTACTTC	CASTPTGAWEQYF
TRBV27	TRBJ2-1	NA	NA	TGTGCCAGCAGTTTCGGAGAACGGATCCTTGGCGGGGAGCAGTTCTTC	CASSFGERILGGEQFF
TRBV6-1	TRBJ1-6	NA	NA	TGTGCCAGCAGTGAACGGGAAAACGGGAATTCACCCCTCCACTTT	CASSERENGNSPLHF
TRBV19	TRBJ1-3	NA	TRBD1	TGTGCCAGTAGTAGGCCGGGACAGCCTGGAAACACCATATATTTT	CASSRPGQPGNTIYF
TRBV11-2	TRBJ2-1	NA	TRBD1	TGTGCCAGCAGGCCCGGGACAGTATACAATGAGCAGTTCTTC	CASRPGTVYNEQFF
TRBV4-1	TRBJ2-1	NA	TRBD2	TGCGCCAGCAGCCAAGAAAGAGCGGGGCTGGGCCGGGGTGAGCAGTTCTTC	CASSQERAGLGRGEQFF
TRBV2	TRBJ2-3	NA	NA	TGTGCCAGCAATTGGAACGGGGGGCCCACAGATACGCAGTATTTT	CASNWNGGPTDTQYF
TRBV10-3	TRBJ1-2	NA	TRBD1	TGTGCCATTTCTACGGGGACAGGTTGGGACTATGGCTACACCTTC	CAISTGTGWDYGYTF
TRBV27	TRBJ1-2	NA	TRBD1	TGTGCCAGCAGTTTTGGACAGGGTACCTATGGCTACACCTTC	CASSFGQGTYGYTF
TRBV7-2	TRBJ1-2	NA	NA	TGTGCCAGCACCATCAAAGGGGGGGGCGCGGGCTACACCTTC	CASTIKGGGAGYTF
TRBV29-1	TRBJ2-1	NA	TRBD2	TGCAGCGGTACTAGCGGGGATAGCTCCTACAATGAGCAGTTCTTC	CSGTSGDSSYNEQFF
TRBV5-6	TRBJ2-2	NA	NA	TGTGCCAGCAGCACCCGACTAAAGCCGGCCGGGGAGCTGTTTTTT	CASSTRLKPAGELFF
TRBV5-1	TRBJ1-1	NA	TRBD1	TGCGCCAGCAGCAAGGAGACCAGGGGGCTCACTGAAGCTTTCTTT	CASSKETRGLTEAFF
TRBV19	TRBJ1-2	few	NA	TGTGCCAGTACCCGCCAGGCAGGGGAGAGAGGGGGCTACACCTTC	CASTRQAGERGGYTF